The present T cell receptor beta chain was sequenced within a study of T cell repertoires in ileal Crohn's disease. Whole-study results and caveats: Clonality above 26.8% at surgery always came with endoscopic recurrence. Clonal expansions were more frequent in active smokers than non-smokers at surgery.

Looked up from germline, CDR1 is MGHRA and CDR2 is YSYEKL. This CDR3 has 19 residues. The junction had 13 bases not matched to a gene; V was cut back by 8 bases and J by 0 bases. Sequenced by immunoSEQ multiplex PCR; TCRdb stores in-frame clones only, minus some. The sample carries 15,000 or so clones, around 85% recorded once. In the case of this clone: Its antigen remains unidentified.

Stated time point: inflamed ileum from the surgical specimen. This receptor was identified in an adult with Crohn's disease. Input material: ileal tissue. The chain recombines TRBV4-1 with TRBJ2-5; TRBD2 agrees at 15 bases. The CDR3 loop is CASGNRTSGGGRNQETQYF. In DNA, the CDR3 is TGCGCCAGCGGAAACCGGACTAGCGGGGGGGGCCGAAACCAAGAGACCCAGTACTTC.